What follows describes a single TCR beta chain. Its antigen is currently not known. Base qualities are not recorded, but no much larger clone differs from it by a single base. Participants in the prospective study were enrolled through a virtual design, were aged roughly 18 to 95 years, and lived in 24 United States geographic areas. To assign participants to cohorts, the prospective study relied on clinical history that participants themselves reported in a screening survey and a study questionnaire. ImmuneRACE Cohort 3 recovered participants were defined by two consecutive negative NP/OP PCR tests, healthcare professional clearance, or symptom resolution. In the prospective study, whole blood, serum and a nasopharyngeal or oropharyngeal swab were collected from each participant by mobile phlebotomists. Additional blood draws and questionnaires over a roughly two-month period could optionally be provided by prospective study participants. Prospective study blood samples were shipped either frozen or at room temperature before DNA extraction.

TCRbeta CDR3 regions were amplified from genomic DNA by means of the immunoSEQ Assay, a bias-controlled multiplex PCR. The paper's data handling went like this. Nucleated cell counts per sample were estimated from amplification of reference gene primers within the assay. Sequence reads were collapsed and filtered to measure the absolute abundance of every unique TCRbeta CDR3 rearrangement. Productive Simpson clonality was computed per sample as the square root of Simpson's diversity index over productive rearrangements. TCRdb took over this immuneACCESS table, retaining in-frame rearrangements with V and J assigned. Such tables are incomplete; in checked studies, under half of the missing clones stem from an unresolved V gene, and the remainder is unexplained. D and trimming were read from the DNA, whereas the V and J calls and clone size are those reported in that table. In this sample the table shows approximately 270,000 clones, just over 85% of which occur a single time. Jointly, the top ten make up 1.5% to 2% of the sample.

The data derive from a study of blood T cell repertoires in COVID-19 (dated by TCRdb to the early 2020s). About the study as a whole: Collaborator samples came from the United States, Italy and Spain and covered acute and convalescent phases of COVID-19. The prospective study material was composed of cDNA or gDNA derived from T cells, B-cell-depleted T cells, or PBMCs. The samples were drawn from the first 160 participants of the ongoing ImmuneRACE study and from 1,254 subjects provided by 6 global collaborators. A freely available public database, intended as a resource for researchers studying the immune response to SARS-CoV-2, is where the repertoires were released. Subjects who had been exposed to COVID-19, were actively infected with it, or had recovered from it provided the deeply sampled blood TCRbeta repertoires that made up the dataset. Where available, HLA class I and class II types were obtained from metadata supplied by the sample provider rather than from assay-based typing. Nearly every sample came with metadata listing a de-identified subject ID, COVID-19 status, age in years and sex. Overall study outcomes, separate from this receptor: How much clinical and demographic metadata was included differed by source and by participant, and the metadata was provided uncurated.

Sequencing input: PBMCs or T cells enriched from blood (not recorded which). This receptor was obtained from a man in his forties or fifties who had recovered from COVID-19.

The DNA reads as follows: TGCGCCAGCAGCCAGACTAGCGGGGGTCCCAATGAGCAGTTCTTC. This gives the protein CASSQTSGGPNEQFF. The V gene is TRBV4-3 and the J gene is TRBJ2-1; 12 bases in the middle match TRBD2. CDR1 LGHNA and CDR2 YSLEER were looked up in the germline V gene. From cysteine to phenylalanine, the CDR3 is 15 amino acids long. Only the CDR3 DNA stays, 45 bases, in frame from base 1. Clipping removes 3 bases from V and 6 bases from J, with 3 as the unmatched junction base count.